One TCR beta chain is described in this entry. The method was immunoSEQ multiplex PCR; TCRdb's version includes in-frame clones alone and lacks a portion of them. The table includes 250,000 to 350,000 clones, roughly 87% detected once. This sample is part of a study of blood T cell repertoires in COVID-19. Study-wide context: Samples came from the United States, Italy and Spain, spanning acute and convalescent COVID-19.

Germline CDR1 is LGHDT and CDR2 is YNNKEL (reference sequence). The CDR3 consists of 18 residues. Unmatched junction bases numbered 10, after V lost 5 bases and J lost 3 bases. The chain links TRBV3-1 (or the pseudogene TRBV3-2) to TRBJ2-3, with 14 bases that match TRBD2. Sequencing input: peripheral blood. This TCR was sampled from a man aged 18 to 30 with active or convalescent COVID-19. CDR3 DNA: TGTGCCAGCAGCACCCGACTAGCGGGGGGGCCTAGGACAGATACGCAGTATTTT. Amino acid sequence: CASSTRLAGGPRTDTQYF.